This TCR beta chain originates from a study of T cell responses to AZD1222 COVID-19 vaccine. About the study: Second doses were pooled across both intervals (about 4 or about 12 weeks).

Points on this clone: No antigen is known for it.

Study-level results: Within unmutated variant regions lay the reported targets of nearly half of spike-specific TCRs. Spike-specific TCR breadth rose after two AZD1222 doses, and depth rose as well. At study baseline, merely five or six AZD1222 recipients were seropositive.

Data came from immunoSEQ multiplex PCR; TCRdb stores just in-frame clones and leaves some out. Of approximately 92,000 clones in the sample, 91% were seen once. The V gene lost 3 bases and the J gene lost 3 bases, with 12 bases spanning the gap. Germline-derived CDR1 and CDR2 are MDHEN and SYDVKM. The CDR3 has 15 residues. V usage is TRBV28 and J usage is TRBJ1-5, with D perhaps matching TRBD1 (6 bases). The receptor's source is an adult in good health. The sequences come from peripheral blood, collected on day 0 of AZD1222 vaccination. The CDR3 loop is CASSFVGQSNQPQHF. As DNA, the CDR3 is TGTGCCAGCAGTTTCGTCGGACAGTCCAATCAGCCCCAGCATTTT.